This T cell receptor (beta chain) was found in a study of cytomegalovirus exposure and HLA in healthy donors. Study overall: It was reported in a later analysis that the same platform had been used for the 120 validation repertoires as for the 550 to 700 first-cohort repertoires. Broader study findings: Subsequent analysis revealed that first-cohort TCR clusters tended to co-occur in the approximately 120 validation repertoires.

This clone was picked up one time. Its antigen is not identified. Germline V gene lookup returns CDR1 MGHRA and CDR2 YSYEKL. Trimming at V came to 3 bases and at J to 4 bases, leaving 3 bases not matched to a gene. The CDR3 is made up of 16 amino acids. Only in-frame clones appear in the TCRdb table, and some are missing; sequencing was by immunoSEQ multiplex PCR. The data contain 200,000 to 250,000 clones, over 70% of them singletons. The chain employs TRBV4-1 and TRBJ2-1; 13 positions match TRBD2. Sequencing used PBMCs. The receptor was isolated from a woman between 25 and 40 years old in good health and CMV-seropositive. The CDR3 loop is CASSQELAGGYNEQFF. CDR3 DNA: TGCGCCAGCAGCCAGGAACTAGCGGGGGGGTACAATGAGCAGTTCTTC.